A selection of T cell receptor beta chains follows, all from one sample in a study of T cell changes during pregnancy in multiple sclerosis. The method was immunoSEQ multiplex PCR; TCRdb's version includes in-frame clones alone and lacks a portion of them. Of around 60,000 clones listed, around 90% are singletons. The sample was CD4+ T cells from peripheral blood mononuclear cells, taken after pregnancy. These receptors originate from a female donor in good health, enrolled as a control in a pregnancy study. Both conserved end residues are part of each CDR3. The D gene is left open where the match is weak. Clone size is shown for a subset of rows, as once, few, many or a class of expanded clone.

abundance: NA
j_gene: TRBJ2-4
d_gene: NA
v_gene: TRBV30
CDR3nt: TGTGCCTTCACGCGGGTGGGCAGAAACATTCAGTACTTC
CDR3aa: CAFTRVGRNIQYF

abundance: NA
j_gene: TRBJ1-1
d_gene: NA
v_gene: TRBV27
CDR3nt: TGTGCCAGCAGTTTAAGGGCAGGGATGGCTTTCTTT
CDR3aa: CASSLRAGMAFF

abundance: NA
j_gene: TRBJ2-3
d_gene: NA
v_gene: TRBV25-1
CDR3nt: TGTGCCAGCAGTTCAGGGGGCACAGATACGCAGTATTTT
CDR3aa: CASSSGGTDTQYF

abundance: NA
j_gene: TRBJ1-6
d_gene: NA
v_gene: TRBV18
CDR3nt: TGTGCCAGCTCACTCACAACACTGGCTGTGAGGGCAAATAATTCACCCCTCCACTTT
CDR3aa: CASSLTTLAVRANNSPLHF

abundance: once
j_gene: TRBJ1-2
d_gene: TRBD1
v_gene: TRBV18
CDR3nt: TGTGCCAGCTCATACGGACAGGGGGCGTCTTCTAACTATGGCTACACCTTC
CDR3aa: CASSYGQGASSNYGYTF

abundance: NA
j_gene: TRBJ1-5
d_gene: NA
v_gene: TRBV6-5
CDR3nt: TGTGCCAGCAGTTACTCTTGGGGGCATGATCAGCCCCAGCATTTT
CDR3aa: CASSYSWGHDQPQHF

abundance: NA
j_gene: TRBJ1-3
d_gene: NA
v_gene: TRBV6-6
CDR3nt: TGTGCCAGCAGGAGACAGGACTCTGGAAACACCATATATTTT
CDR3aa: CASRRQDSGNTIYF

abundance: few
j_gene: TRBJ1-6
d_gene: NA
v_gene: TRBV10-3
CDR3nt: TGTGCCATCAGTGTTGGGAGCTCCTATAATTCACCCCTCCACTTT
CDR3aa: CAISVGSSYNSPLHF

abundance: NA
j_gene: TRBJ1-1
d_gene: NA
v_gene: TRBV27
CDR3nt: TGTGCCAGCAGTTTAAGGAAGGGAGAGGCTTTCTTT
CDR3aa: CASSLRKGEAFF

abundance: NA
j_gene: TRBJ2-7
d_gene: TRBD1
v_gene: TRBV19
CDR3nt: TGTGCCAGTAGTAACACCGGGACAGCTTCCTACGAGCAGTACTTC
CDR3aa: CASSNTGTASYEQYF

abundance: NA
j_gene: TRBJ1-6
d_gene: NA
v_gene: TRBV7-8
CDR3nt: TGTGCCAGCAGCTTGCCGGCCATGGGGGGTAATTCACCCCTCCACTTT
CDR3aa: CASSLPAMGGNSPLHF

abundance: NA
j_gene: TRBJ2-2
d_gene: NA
v_gene: TRBV6-5
CDR3nt: TGTGCCAGCAGTTACCGAACTCCCACCGGGGAGCTGTTTTTT
CDR3aa: CASSYRTPTGELFF

abundance: NA
j_gene: TRBJ2-1
d_gene: NA
v_gene: TRBV5-4
CDR3nt: TGTGCCAGCAGCTTGGCCGAGGGTCTCGGTGAGCAGTTCTTC
CDR3aa: CASSLAEGLGEQFF

abundance: NA
j_gene: TRBJ2-3
d_gene: TRBD2
v_gene: TRBV30
CDR3nt: TGTGCCTGGAGTCCACTAGCGGGATCCACAGATACGCAGTATTTT
CDR3aa: CAWSPLAGSTDTQYF

abundance: NA
j_gene: TRBJ1-4
d_gene: TRBD1
v_gene: TRBV5-4
CDR3nt: TGTGCCAGCAGCTTAGGACAGGGAGAACTGTTTTTT
CDR3aa: CASSLGQGELFF

abundance: NA
j_gene: TRBJ1-2
d_gene: NA
v_gene: TRBV2
CDR3nt: TGTGCCAGCAGCGGTCCGGGGTCATCACCGCGCTACACCTTC
CDR3aa: CASSGPGSSPRYTF

abundance: NA
j_gene: TRBJ2-4
d_gene: NA
v_gene: TRBV2
CDR3nt: TGTGCCAGCAGAGTAGCGGACCTAGCCAAAAACATTCAGTACTTC
CDR3aa: CASRVADLAKNIQYF

abundance: NA
j_gene: TRBJ2-2
d_gene: NA
v_gene: TRBV30
CDR3nt: TGTGCCTGGAGTCGACGCAGGGCTAACACCGGGGAGCTGTTTTTT
CDR3aa: CAWSRRRANTGELFF

abundance: NA
j_gene: TRBJ2-5
d_gene: TRBD2
v_gene: TRBV11-3
CDR3nt: TGTGCCAGCAGCCTACGAGCTAGCGGGGCGGGAGAGACCCAGTACTTC
CDR3aa: CASSLRASGAGETQYF

abundance: NA
j_gene: TRBJ2-3
d_gene: NA
v_gene: TRBV4-3
CDR3nt: TGCGCCAGCAGCCTAGGGGGGGGCACAGATACGCAGTATTTT
CDR3aa: CASSLGGGTDTQYF

abundance: NA
j_gene: TRBJ2-5
d_gene: NA
v_gene: TRBV2
CDR3nt: TGTGCCAGCAGAGGAGAAGACAGGCCTGGGGCCCAGTACTTC
CDR3aa: CASRGEDRPGAQYF

abundance: NA
j_gene: TRBJ1-3
d_gene: NA
v_gene: TRBV19
CDR3nt: TGTGCCAGTAGTATACAACGGGGGACCTCTGGAAACACCATATATTTT
CDR3aa: CASSIQRGTSGNTIYF

abundance: NA
j_gene: TRBJ1-5
d_gene: NA
v_gene: TRBV6-1
CDR3nt: TGTGCCAGCATGATGGACAGTTTCAATCAGCCCCAGCATTTT
CDR3aa: CASMMDSFNQPQHF

abundance: NA
j_gene: TRBJ1-2
d_gene: TRBD1
v_gene: TRBV5-5
CDR3nt: TGTGCCAGCAGCCCCCCGGGACAGTCCTATGGCTACACCTTC
CDR3aa: CASSPPGQSYGYTF

abundance: NA
j_gene: TRBJ1-3
d_gene: NA
v_gene: TRBV25-1
CDR3nt: TGTGCCAGCAGTGAAGGGGCGTCTGGAAACACCATATATTTT
CDR3aa: CASSEGASGNTIYF

abundance: NA
j_gene: TRBJ1-1
d_gene: NA
v_gene: TRBV16
CDR3nt: TGTGCCAGCAGCCAATACGGGGGGAACACTGAAGCTTTCTTT
CDR3aa: CASSQYGGNTEAFF

abundance: NA
j_gene: TRBJ2-5
d_gene: TRBD1
v_gene: TRBV11-3
CDR3nt: TGTGCCAGCAGCACGGCCGGGACAGGATACCAAGAGACCCAGTACTTC
CDR3aa: CASSTAGTGYQETQYF

abundance: NA
j_gene: TRBJ1-1
d_gene: TRBD1
v_gene: TRBV6-5
CDR3nt: TGTGCCAGCAGTTACTCGGCCCGGGACAGGGACGTGGCTTTCTTT
CDR3aa: CASSYSARDRDVAFF

abundance: NA
j_gene: TRBJ1-1
d_gene: NA
v_gene: TRBV13
CDR3nt: TGTGCCAGCAGCACCCGCGGGGGCGCTGAAGCTTTCTTT
CDR3aa: CASSTRGGAEAFF

abundance: NA
j_gene: TRBJ1-1
d_gene: NA
v_gene: TRBV12-5
CDR3nt: TGTGCTAGTGGTTCCCCGTTCGAAGCTTTCTTT
CDR3aa: CASGSPFEAFF

abundance: NA
j_gene: TRBJ2-7
d_gene: NA
v_gene: TRBV4-3
CDR3nt: TGCGCCAGCAGCGAAAATTATGGACAGTTCTCCTACGAGCAGTACTTC
CDR3aa: CASSENYGQFSYEQYF

abundance: NA
j_gene: TRBJ1-2
d_gene: NA
v_gene: TRBV2
CDR3nt: TGTGCCAGCAGGCCCTTGGCAAATGGCTATGGCTACACCTTC
CDR3aa: CASRPLANGYGYTF

abundance: NA
j_gene: TRBJ1-5
d_gene: NA
v_gene: TRBV5-6
CDR3nt: TGTGCCAGCAGCTCGGACTGGGGCAATCAGCCCCAGCATTTT
CDR3aa: CASSSDWGNQPQHF

abundance: NA
j_gene: TRBJ2-3
d_gene: NA
v_gene: TRBV9
CDR3nt: TGTGCCAGCAGCGTAGTTTCGGGAGCCGAGGGGGATACGCAGTATTTT
CDR3aa: CASSVVSGAEGDTQYF

abundance: NA
j_gene: TRBJ2-2
d_gene: TRBD2
v_gene: TRBV12-5
CDR3nt: TGTGCTAGTGGTCCCATAGGAGCGGGGGGGGGCGGCACCGGGGAGCTGTTTTTT
CDR3aa: CASGPIGAGGGGTGELFF

abundance: NA
j_gene: TRBJ1-1
d_gene: NA
v_gene: TRBV5-6
CDR3nt: TGTGCCAGCAGCTTGGAAAGGGGGGGGAACACTGAAGCTTTCTTT
CDR3aa: CASSLERGGNTEAFF

abundance: NA
j_gene: TRBJ2-1
d_gene: NA
v_gene: TRBV14
CDR3nt: TGTGCCAGCAGCCCAGCCAGGCAGCCGGAGCAGTTCTTC
CDR3aa: CASSPARQPEQFF

abundance: NA
j_gene: TRBJ2-5
d_gene: TRBD2
v_gene: TRBV7-9
CDR3nt: TGTGCCAGCAGCACCGGACTAGCGGGGCAAGAGACCCAGTACTTC
CDR3aa: CASSTGLAGQETQYF

abundance: NA
j_gene: TRBJ2-5
d_gene: NA
v_gene: TRBV7-8
CDR3nt: TGTGCCAGCAGCTTAGTAGGTCTAGCGGAGACCCAGTACTTC
CDR3aa: CASSLVGLAETQYF

abundance: NA
j_gene: TRBJ2-2
d_gene: NA
v_gene: TRBV7-9
CDR3nt: TGTGCCAGCAGCGTTCAGGGCGCCGGGGAGCTGTTTTTT
CDR3aa: CASSVQGAGELFF

abundance: NA
j_gene: TRBJ1-5
d_gene: NA
v_gene: TRBV7-2
CDR3nt: TGTGCCAGCAGCTCTAGTAGCAATCAGCCCCAGCATTTT
CDR3aa: CASSSSSNQPQHF

abundance: NA
j_gene: TRBJ2-1
d_gene: TRBD2
v_gene: TRBV5-1
CDR3nt: TGCGCCAGCAGCCCATCAACCGGGACTAGCGGGGTATATGAGCAGTTCTTC
CDR3aa: CASSPSTGTSGVYEQFF

abundance: NA
j_gene: TRBJ2-3
d_gene: TRBD2
v_gene: TRBV29-1
CDR3nt: TGCGTACTTTCGGGGGGGCAGCCTGACACAGATACGCAGTATTTT
CDR3aa: CVLSGGQPDTDTQYF

abundance: few
j_gene: TRBJ1-2
d_gene: NA
v_gene: TRBV4-1
CDR3nt: TGCGCCAGCAGCCGTGATGGCACCAACTATGGCTACACCTTC
CDR3aa: CASSRDGTNYGYTF

abundance: NA
j_gene: TRBJ2-1
d_gene: TRBD2
v_gene: TRBV30
CDR3nt: TGTGCCTGGAGTCCCGGACTAGCGGGGGAGAAAGAGCAGTTCTTC
CDR3aa: CAWSPGLAGEKEQFF